This passage covers 3 T cell receptor beta chains from one sample sequenced in a study of OX40 agonist ivuxolimab in advanced cancers. Measured with immunoSEQ multiplex PCR; TCRdb has only the in-frame clones, and not every one. The sample includes nearly 70,000 clones, 65% to 90% of them seen just once. Sequenced here: CD4+ or CD8+ T cells sorted from blood, sampled in a trial of the OX40 agonist ivuxolimab. The receptors were sampled from an adult with an advanced solid tumor such as melanoma, head and neck, liver or kidney cancer.

This clone was seen a handful of times. This chain uses TRBV6-1 with TRBJ2-1; tentatively, D is TRBD2 (7 bases). This CDR3 region has 14 residues. V was pared by 1 base and J by 8 bases, with 12 bases between. In germline, CDR1 is MNHNS, CDR2 SASEGT. The CDR3 is CASSEGGGAYEQFF. The CDR3 nucleotides are TGTGCCAGCAGTGAAGGAGGGGGGGCCTATGAGCAGTTCTTC.

This clone was counted once. The V and J genes are TRBV5-1 and TRBJ2-7; D is unresolved. CDR1 and CDR2 from the germline V gene are SGHRS and YFSETQ. The V end lost 1 base, the J end lost 0 bases, and 8 bases lay between the germline ends. The CDR3 length is 14 residues. The DNA of the CDR3 is TGCGCCAGCAGCTTGCTCGTTAGCTCCTACGAGCAGTACTTC. Its protein is CASSLLVSSYEQYF. Supplemented by reference TRBV5-1 and TRBJ2-7, the full variable domain reads KAGVTQTPRYLIKTRGQQVTLSCSPISGHRSVSWYQQTPGQGLQFLFEYFSETQRNKGNFPGRFSGRQFSNSRSEMNVSTLELGDSALYLCASSLLVSSYEQYFGPGTRLTVT.

V is TRBV2 and J is TRBJ2-5; 9 bases line up with TRBD1. Germline V gene sequence: CDR1 SNHLY, CDR2 FYNNEI. This CDR3 has 15 residues. The ends lost 5 bases at V and 4 bases at J; junction bases unmatched: 8. As DNA, the CDR3 is TGTGCCAGCAGTCGACGGGACAGGGTCCTAGAGACCCAGTACTTC. This translates into CASSRRDRVLETQYF.